The T cell receptor (beta chain) under discussion was sequenced for a study of technical replicates of blood from several donors. Sequencing was performed with immunoSEQ multiplex PCR; in TCRdb, only in-frame clones are kept and a portion is missing. The sample contains tens of thousands of clones, 85% to 95% of which appear only once. The sequenced sample consisted of T cells isolated from PBMCs. The receptor was isolated from a human donor in good health.

The CDR3 reads CASSWELAAINEQFF. CDR3 coding DNA: TGTGCCAGTAGTTGGGAACTAGCGGCTATCAATGAGCAGTTCTTC. The chain uses TRBV19 and TRBJ2-1, with 8 positions matching TRBD2. The CDR3 sequence is 15 residues long. J was trimmed by 6 bases and V by 5 bases; bases with no gene match: 9. Germline CDR1 is LNHDA and CDR2 is SQIVND (reference sequence).